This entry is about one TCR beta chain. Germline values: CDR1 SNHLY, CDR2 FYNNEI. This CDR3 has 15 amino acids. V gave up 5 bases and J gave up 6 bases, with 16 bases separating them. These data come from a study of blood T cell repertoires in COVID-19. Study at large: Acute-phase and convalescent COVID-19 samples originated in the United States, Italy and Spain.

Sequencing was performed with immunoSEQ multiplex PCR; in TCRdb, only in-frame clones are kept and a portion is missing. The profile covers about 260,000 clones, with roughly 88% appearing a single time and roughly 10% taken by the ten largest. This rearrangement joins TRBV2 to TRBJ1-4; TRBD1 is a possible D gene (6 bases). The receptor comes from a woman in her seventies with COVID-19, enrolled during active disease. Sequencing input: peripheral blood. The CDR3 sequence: CASSQGRAGDEKLFF. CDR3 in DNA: TGTGCCAGCAGTCAGGGGCGGGCCGGAGATGAAAAACTGTTTTTT.